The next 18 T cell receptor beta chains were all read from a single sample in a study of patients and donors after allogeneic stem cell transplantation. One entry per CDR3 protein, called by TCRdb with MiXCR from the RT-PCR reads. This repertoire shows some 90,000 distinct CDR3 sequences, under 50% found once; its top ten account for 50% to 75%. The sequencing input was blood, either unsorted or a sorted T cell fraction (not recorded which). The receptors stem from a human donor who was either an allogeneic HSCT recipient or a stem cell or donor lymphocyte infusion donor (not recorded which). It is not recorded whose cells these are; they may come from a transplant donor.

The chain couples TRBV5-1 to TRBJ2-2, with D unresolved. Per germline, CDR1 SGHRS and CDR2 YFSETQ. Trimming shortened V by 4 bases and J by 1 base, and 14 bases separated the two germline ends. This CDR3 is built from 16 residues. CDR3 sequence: CASSPRWAENTGELFF. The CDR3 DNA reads TGCGCCAGCAGCCCCCGGTGGGCGGAGAACACCGGGGAGCTGTTTTTT.

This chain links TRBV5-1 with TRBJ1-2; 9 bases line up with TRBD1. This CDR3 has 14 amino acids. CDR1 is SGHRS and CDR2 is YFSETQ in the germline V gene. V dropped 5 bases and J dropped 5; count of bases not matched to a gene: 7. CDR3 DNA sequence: TGCGCCAGCAGTCGAACAGGGGGCGCTTATGGCTACACCTTC. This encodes CASSRTGGAYGYTF.

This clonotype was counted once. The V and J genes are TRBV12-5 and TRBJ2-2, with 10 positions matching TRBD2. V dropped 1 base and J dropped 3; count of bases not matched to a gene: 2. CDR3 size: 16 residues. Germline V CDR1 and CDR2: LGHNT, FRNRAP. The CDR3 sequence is CASGLASGRDTGELFF. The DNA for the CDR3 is TGTGCTAGTGGTTTGGCTAGCGGGAGAGACACCGGGGAGCTGTTTTTT.

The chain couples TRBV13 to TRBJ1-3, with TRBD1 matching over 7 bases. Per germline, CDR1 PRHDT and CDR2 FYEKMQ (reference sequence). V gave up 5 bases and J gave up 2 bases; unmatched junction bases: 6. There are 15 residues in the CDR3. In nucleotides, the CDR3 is TGTGCCAGCAGCACCAGAGACAGGGCTGGAAACACCATATATTTT. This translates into CASSTRDRAGNTIYF.

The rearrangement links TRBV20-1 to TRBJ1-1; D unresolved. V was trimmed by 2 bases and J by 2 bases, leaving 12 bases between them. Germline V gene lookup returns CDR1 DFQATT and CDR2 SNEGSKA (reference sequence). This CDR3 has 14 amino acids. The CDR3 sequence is CSARRTVENTEAFF. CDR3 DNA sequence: TGCAGTGCTAGAAGGACTGTCGAAAACACTGAAGCTTTCTTT.

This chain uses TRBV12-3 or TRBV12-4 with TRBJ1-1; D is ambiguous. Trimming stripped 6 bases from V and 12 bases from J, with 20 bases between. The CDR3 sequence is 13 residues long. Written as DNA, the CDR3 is TGTGCCAGCAGCCAAGACTCAAAACGGGCTTCTTTCTTT. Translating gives CASSQDSKRASFF.

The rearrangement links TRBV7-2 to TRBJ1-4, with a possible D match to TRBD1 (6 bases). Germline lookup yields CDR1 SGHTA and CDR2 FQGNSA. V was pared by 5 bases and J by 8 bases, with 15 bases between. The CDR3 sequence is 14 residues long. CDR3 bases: TGTGCCAGCAGCCTATGGGGGCTAACGGAAAAACTGTTTTTT. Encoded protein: CASSLWGLTEKLFF.

The CDR3 DNA reads as TGTGCCAGCAGCTTAGACGGGGGGAACACTGAAGCTTTCTTT. Translation gives CASSLDGGNTEAFF. The J gene is TRBJ1-1, the V gene TRBV7-8, with a tentative D call TRBD1 (5 bases). Deletions cut 1 base from V and 1 base from J, with 7 bases between. The germline CDR1 and CDR2 sequences are SGHVS and FQNEAQ. The CDR3 is 14 residues long. Variable domain in full (rest from reference TRBV7-8 and TRBJ1-1): GAGVSQSPRYKVAKRGQDVALRCDPISGHVSLFWYQQALGQGPEFLTYFQNEAQLDKSGLPSDRFFAERPEGSVSTLKIQRTQQEDSAVYLCASSLDGGNTEAFFGQGTRLTVV.

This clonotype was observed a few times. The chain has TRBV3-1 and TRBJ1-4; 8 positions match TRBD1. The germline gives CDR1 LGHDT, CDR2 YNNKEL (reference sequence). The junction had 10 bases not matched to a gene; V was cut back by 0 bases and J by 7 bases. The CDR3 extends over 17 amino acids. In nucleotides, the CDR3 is TGTGCCAGCAGCCAAGAGGCCTTGTGGACAGGGTCTGAAAAACTGTTTTTT. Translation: CASSQEALWTGSEKLFF.

CDR3 nucleotides: TGTGCCAGCAGCCTCCCGGACAGGGTGGGAGTCAATCAGCCCCAGCATTTT. It encodes CASSLPDRVGVNQPQHF. This chain links TRBV6-2 or TRBV6-3 with TRBJ1-5; TRBD1 matches 8 bases. The CDR3 extends over 17 amino acids. Germline loops: CDR1 MNHEY, CDR2 SVGEGT. With V trimmed by 6 bases and J by 3 bases, 13 bases remained unmatched.

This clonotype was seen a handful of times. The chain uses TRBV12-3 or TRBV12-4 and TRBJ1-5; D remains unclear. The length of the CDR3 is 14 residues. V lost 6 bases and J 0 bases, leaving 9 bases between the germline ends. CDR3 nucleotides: TGTGCCAGCAGCTTAAGGAGTAGCAATCAGCCCCAGCATTTT. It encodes CASSLRSSNQPQHF.

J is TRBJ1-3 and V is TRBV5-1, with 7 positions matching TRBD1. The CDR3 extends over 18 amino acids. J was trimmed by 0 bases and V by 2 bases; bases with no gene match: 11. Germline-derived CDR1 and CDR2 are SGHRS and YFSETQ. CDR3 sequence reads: CASSFGPTGRNSGNTIYF. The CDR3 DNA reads TGCGCCAGCAGCTTCGGGCCGACAGGGCGTAACTCTGGAAACACCATATATTTT. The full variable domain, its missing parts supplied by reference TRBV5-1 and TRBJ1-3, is KAGVTQTPRYLIKTRGQQVTLSCSPISGHRSVSWYQQTPGQGLQFLFEYFSETQRNKGNFPGRFSGRQFSNSRSEMNVSTLELGDSALYLCASSFGPTGRNSGNTIYFGEGSWLTVV.

CDR3 loop: CASSPSNPLNTEAFF. The CDR3 region has the DNA TGTGCCAGCTCACCAAGCAACCCCTTAAACACTGAAGCTTTCTTT. The chain recombines TRBV18 with TRBJ1-1; D gene unclear. Per germline, CDR1 KGHSH and CDR2 LQKENI. The CDR3 is made up of 15 amino acids. Trimming left V 2 bases short and J 2 bases short, with 12 bases between.

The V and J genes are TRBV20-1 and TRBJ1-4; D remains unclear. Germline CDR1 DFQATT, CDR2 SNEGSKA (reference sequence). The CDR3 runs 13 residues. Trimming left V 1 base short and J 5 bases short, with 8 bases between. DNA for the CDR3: TGCAGTGCTAGAGTGTCCGGCAATGAAAAACTGTTTTTT. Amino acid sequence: CSARVSGNEKLFF.

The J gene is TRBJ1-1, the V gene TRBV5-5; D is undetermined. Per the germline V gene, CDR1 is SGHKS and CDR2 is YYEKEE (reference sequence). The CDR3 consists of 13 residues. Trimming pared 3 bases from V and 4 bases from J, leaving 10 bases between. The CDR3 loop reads CASSYIGGTEAFF. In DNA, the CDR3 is TGTGCCAGCAGCTACATCGGAGGCACTGAAGCTTTCTTT.

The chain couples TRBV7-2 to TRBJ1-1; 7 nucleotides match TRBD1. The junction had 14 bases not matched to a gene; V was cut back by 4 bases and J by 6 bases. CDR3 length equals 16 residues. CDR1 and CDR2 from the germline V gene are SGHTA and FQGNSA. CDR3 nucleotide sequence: TGTGCCAGCAGCTCTATAGGAACAGGGGTATTTTCTGAAGCTTTCTTT. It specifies CASSSIGTGVFSEAFF.

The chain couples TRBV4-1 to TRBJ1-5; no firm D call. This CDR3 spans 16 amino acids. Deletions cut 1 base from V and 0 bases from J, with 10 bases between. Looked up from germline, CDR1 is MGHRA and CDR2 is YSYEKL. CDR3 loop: CASSQARSYSNQPQHF. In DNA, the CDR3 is TGCGCCAGCAGCCAAGCCCGGAGTTATAGCAATCAGCCCCAGCATTTT.

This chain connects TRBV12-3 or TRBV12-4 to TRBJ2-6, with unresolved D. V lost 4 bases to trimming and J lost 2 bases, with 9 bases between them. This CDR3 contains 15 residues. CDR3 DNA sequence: TGTGCCAGCAGTTCAGCTCAAGCTGGGGCCAACGTCCTGACTTTC. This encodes CASSSAQAGANVLTF.